This entry lists 28 T cell receptor beta chains sequenced from one sample in a study of identical twins. TCRdb reanalysed the 5' RACE reads using MiXCR and keeps one entry per CDR3 protein. The repertoire holds 1.5 million to 2 million distinct CDR3 sequences, with more than 30% as singletons. The specimen was cord blood. Receptors originate from a newborn girl in good health.

This clonotype turned up a few times. The chain carries TRBV20-1 and TRBJ1-2; a possible D gene is TRBD1 (5 bases). Trimming took 3 bases from V and 4 from J, leaving 27 bases between them. This CDR3 spans 18 amino acids. Germline values: CDR1 DFQATT, CDR2 SNEGSKA (reference sequence). The CDR3 loop reads CSARDESSQGIGFYGYTF. CDR3 nucleotides: TGCAGTGCTAGGGACGAGTCATCCCAGGGAATCGGGTTCTATGGCTACACCTTC.

The chain uses TRBV29-1 and TRBJ1-5; no clear D gene. In germline, CDR1 is SQVTM, CDR2 ANQGSEA. This CDR3 spans 13 amino acids. The germline V and J ends were trimmed by 4 bases and 0 bases, with 7 bases remaining between them. The CDR3 reads CSVGAYSNQPQHF. In DNA form, the CDR3 reads TGCAGCGTTGGGGCGTATAGCAATCAGCCCCAGCATTTT.

In its sample, this clonotype was seen many times. This rearrangement joins TRBV20-1 to TRBJ2-7; D call uncertain. Germline CDR1 and CDR2: DFQATT and SNEGSKA (reference sequence). The germline V and J ends were trimmed by 3 bases and 0 bases, with 12 bases remaining between them. The CDR3 loop spans 14 amino acids. In DNA form, the CDR3 reads TGCAGTGCTAGGCGGTATAGAGGCTCCTACGAGCAGTACTTC. Translation gives CSARRYRGSYEQYF.

In this sample, this clonotype turned up many times. V gene TRBV12-3 or TRBV12-4 combines with J gene TRBJ2-1; D is perhaps TRBD2 (5 bases). Between the trimmed V and J ends, which lost 4 bases and 6 bases, there was a span of 16 bases. The CDR3 totals 15 residues. The CDR3 protein is CASSSTSSGINEQFF. The CDR3 DNA reads as TGTGCCAGCAGTTCCACATCAAGCGGAATCAATGAGCAGTTCTTC.

This clonotype was picked up a small number of times. The chain employs TRBV7-9 and TRBJ2-7; D is perhaps TRBD1 (6 bases). V was cut by 4 bases and J by 3 bases, with 13 bases left in between. There are 14 residues in the CDR3. From germline, CDR1 is SEHNR and CDR2 FQNEAQ (reference sequence). CDR3 amino acids: CASSSDRSGYEQYF. The CDR3, as DNA: TGTGCCAGCAGCTCCGACAGGTCCGGCTACGAGCAGTACTTC.

Concerning this clonotype: This sequence may be a read error, since a much larger clone differs from it by one base. CDR3 sequence reads: CASSPIQGKVYEQYF. CDR3 nucleotide sequence: TGTGCCAGCAGCCCGATACAGGGGAAAGTCTACGAGCAGTACTTC. The chain is built from TRBV11-2 and TRBJ2-7, with 7 bases lining up with TRBD1. Germline-derived CDR1 and CDR2 are SGHAT and FQNNGV. The J segment lost 3 bases and the V segment lost 5 bases, leaving 10 bases of the junction unmatched. The CDR3 contains 15 residues. The whole variable domain, filled in from reference TRBV11-2 and TRBJ2-7, reads EAGVAQSPRYKIIEKRQSVAFWCNPISGHATLYWYQQILGQGPKLLIQFQNNGVVDDSQLPKDRFSAERLKGVDSTLKIQPAKLEDSAVYLCASSPIQGKVYEQYFGPGTRLTVT.

This chain uses TRBV5-1 with TRBJ2-7, with D perhaps TRBD2 (6 bases). V was cut by 0 bases and J by 7 bases, with 20 bases left in between. Per germline, CDR1 SGHRS and CDR2 YFSETQ. CDR3 length: 16 amino acids. The CDR3 loop is CASSLAGGVSYNEQYF. The CDR3 DNA sequence: TGCGCCAGCAGCTTGGCTGGCGGGGTTTCCTACAATGAGCAGTACTTC.

The sample holds a few counts of this clonotype. The chain is built from TRBV14 and TRBJ2-5; the D is unclear. Germline V lookup: CDR1 SGHDN, CDR2 FVKESK. V gave up 1 base and J gave up 5 bases, with 14 bases separating them. The CDR3 runs to 15 residues. In nucleotides, the CDR3 is TGTGCCAGCAGCCAAGGTTCTTGGTCTACGGAGACCCAGTACTTC. Its protein is CASSQGSWSTETQYF.

This chain links TRBV28 with TRBJ2-5; 12 nucleotides agree with TRBD1. The DNA end is a closer match to TRBJ2-7, so the J assignment may be wrong. Germline CDR1 MDHEN, CDR2 SYDVKM. There are 15 residues in the CDR3. CDR3 region: CASSSSGQGAGEQYF. CDR3 sequence (DNA): TGTGCCAGCAGTTCCTCGGGACAGGGGGCTGGCGAGCAGTACTTC.

This clonotype was found a few times. V usage is TRBV7-2 and J usage is TRBJ1-2, with 9 bases fitting TRBD1. Germline V CDR1 and CDR2: SGHTA, FQGNSA. The CDR3 runs to 15 residues. The trim removed 2 bases at V and 4 bases at J, leaving 5 bases unmatched. The CDR3 loop is CASSLRTGEGYGYTF. CDR3 coding DNA: TGTGCCAGCAGCTTAAGGACAGGGGAGGGCTATGGCTACACCTTC. The full variable domain, in which reference TRBV7-2 and TRBJ1-2 provide the parts outside the CDR3, is GAGVSQSPSNKVTEKGKDVELRCDPISGHTALYWYRQSLGQGLEFLIYFQGNSAPDKSGLPSDRFSAERTGGSVSTLTIQRTQQEDSAVYLCASSLRTGEGYGYTFGSGTRLTVV.

This clonotype has only a few counts. This chain joins TRBV14 and TRBJ1-2; the D gene is possibly TRBD1 (6 bases). The CDR3 runs to 15 residues. The V end lost 0 bases, the J end lost 6 bases, and 14 bases lay between the germline ends. Germline V gene data show CDR1 as SGHDN and CDR2 as FVKESK. The CDR3 coding sequence is TGTGCCAGCAGCCAAGAAAGGACAGCTGTCCATGGCTACACCTTC. Amino acids: CASSQERTAVHGYTF.

The chain couples TRBV5-1 to TRBJ2-3, with TRBD2 matching 10 bases. The CDR3 consists of 14 residues. The V gene's germline CDR1 is SGHRS and CDR2 YFSETQ. V shed 1 base and J 6 bases; nucleotides not matched to a gene: 2. CDR3 in DNA: TGCGCCAGCAGCTTGCTTAGCGGGAGGGATACGCAGTATTTT. It translates to CASSLLSGRDTQYF.

This chain uses TRBV5-1 with TRBJ2-1; TRBD2 matches 7 bases. The tail of the sequence fits TRBJ2-7 better, so the J call may be wrong. The germline CDR1 and CDR2 sequences are SGHRS and YFSETQ. The length of the CDR3 is 16 residues. CDR3: CASSTSLAVSYNEQYF. In DNA form, the CDR3 reads TGCGCCAGCAGCACAAGTCTAGCGGTCTCCTACAATGAGCAGTACTTC.

The chain joins TRBV25-1 to TRBJ1-2; D gene uncertain. Trimming stripped 1 base from V and 5 bases from J, with 14 bases between. CDR3 length equals 15 residues. Germline lookup yields CDR1 MGHDK and CDR2 SYGVNS. The DNA of the CDR3 is TGTGCCAGCAGTGAATCAAGGCTAGGGTGGTATGGCTACACCTTC. Its protein product is CASSESRLGWYGYTF.

The chain couples TRBV12-3 or TRBV12-4 to TRBJ2-3, with D possibly being TRBD1 or TRBD2 (5 bases each). The CDR3 is 14 residues long. Trimming removed 2 bases at V and 5 bases at J, with 11 bases between. The CDR3: CASSLRGTLDTQYF. The CDR3 coding sequence is TGTGCCAGCAGTTTACGGGGCACTTTAGATACGCAGTATTTT.

This chain joins TRBV6-2 or TRBV6-3 and TRBJ1-1, with 7 bases that match TRBD1. CDR3 length: 16 amino acids. Germline CDR1 MNHEY, CDR2 SVGEGT. V lost 5 bases, J lost 2 bases, and 11 bases stayed unmatched. The CDR3 DNA reads TGTGCCAGCAGTGTTACTGACAGGGAGACTAACACTGAAGCTTTCTTT. Protein sequence: CASSVTDRETNTEAFF.

The CDR3 nucleotides read TGCGCCAGCAGCTGGGGCGGGAGGGACAATGAGCAGTACTTC. Amino acid sequence: CASSWGGRDNEQYF. This rearrangement joins TRBV5-1 to TRBJ2-7; 9 bases fit TRBD2. J lost 7 bases, V lost 3 bases, and 8 bases had no gene match. Germline CDR1 and CDR2: SGHRS and YFSETQ. There are 14 residues in the CDR3.

CDR3 in amino acids: CASSESGSQQFF. DNA of the CDR3: TGTGCCAGCAGCGAAAGCGGGAGTCAGCAGTTCTTC. The chain recombines TRBV2 with TRBJ2-1, with 8 bases fitting TRBD2. Germline CDR1 is SNHLY and CDR2 is FYNNEI. After removal of 6 bases from V and 11 bases from J, the junction contained 6 bases not matched to a gene. CDR3 size: 12 residues.

The V call is TRBV20-1, the J call TRBJ2-7; no reliable D call. Germline V gene sequence: CDR1 DFQATT, CDR2 SNEGSKA (reference sequence). V lost 8 bases and J lost 4, with 18 bases in between. The CDR3 is 13 residues long. DNA of the CDR3: TGCAGTCCCGAGTCGGATTCGGTTTACGAGCAGTACTTC. It is translated as CSPESDSVYEQYF.

The rearrangement joins TRBV25-1 to TRBJ2-1; 11 nucleotides match TRBD2. The J call may not be correct, given that the DNA end is closer to TRBJ2-7. The CDR3 length is 16 residues. Germline values: CDR1 MGHDK, CDR2 SYGVNS. This chain's CDR3 is CASSVIGTSGYNEQYF. The CDR3 DNA reads as TGTGCCAGCAGTGTAATCGGGACTAGCGGATACAATGAGCAGTACTTC.

The chain employs TRBV7-2 and TRBJ2-7; TRBD1 agrees at 9 bases. Germline V gene lookup returns CDR1 SGHTA and CDR2 FQGNSA. After removal of 1 base from V and 2 bases from J, the junction contained 9 bases not matched to a gene. CDR3 length: 17 residues. DNA for the CDR3: TGTGCCAGCAGCTTAGTTAGTTTGGGACAGGGTCCCTACGAGCAGTACTTC. It encodes CASSLVSLGQGPYEQYF.

The chain joins TRBV7-2 to TRBJ2-3; possible D gene TRBD1, 5 bases. This CDR3 comprises 12 residues. Germline loops: CDR1 SGHTA, CDR2 FQGNSA. V dropped 2 bases and J dropped 8 bases, with 8 bases sitting between them. The CDR3 nucleotides read TGTACCAGCAGCTTATATAGGGGTACGCAGTATTTT. It yields the protein CTSSLYRGTQYF. The whole variable domain, filled in from reference TRBV7-2 and TRBJ2-3, reads GAGVSQSPSNKVTEKGKDVELRCDPISGHTALYWYRQSLGQGLEFLIYFQGNSAPDKSGLPSDRFSAERTGGSVSTLTIQRTQQEDSAVYLCTSSLYRGTQYFGPGTRLTVL.

This clonotype was picked up a small number of times. This chain uses TRBV20-1 with TRBJ1-5, with a tentative D call TRBD1 (5 bases). The CDR3 length is 15 residues. V was trimmed by 1 base and J by 7 bases, leaving 17 bases between them. Germline-derived CDR1 and CDR2 are DFQATT and SNEGSKA (reference sequence). The CDR3 DNA sequence: TGCAGTGCTAGAGCTCCGGGCAGGGCCAACCAGCCCCAGCATTTT. As protein: CSARAPGRANQPQHF.

This clonotype was found a few times. This chain connects TRBV28 to TRBJ2-7; TRBD2 is a possible D gene (5 bases). The CDR3 sequence is 12 residues long. From germline, CDR1 is MDHEN and CDR2 SYDVKM. Trimming took 8 bases from V and 6 from J, leaving 14 bases between them. The CDR3 region has the DNA TGTGCCAGCTCCTATGGGGAGACCGAGCAGTACTTC. Translated, it gives CASSYGETEQYF.

The chain couples TRBV20-1 to TRBJ1-5; 7 positions agree with TRBD1. This CDR3 has 17 residues. CDR1 DFQATT and CDR2 SNEGSKA come from the germline V gene (reference sequence). The ends lost 0 bases at V and 2 bases at J; junction bases unmatched: 10. CDR3 bases: TGCAGTGCTAGAGATTGGCAGGGGGGCATAGGCAATCAGCCCCAGCATTTT. Translated, it gives CSARDWQGGIGNQPQHF.

The chain combines TRBV28 with TRBJ2-4; D possibly uses TRBD1 or TRBD2 (5 bases each). The J call could be wrong; TRBJ2-7 is a better fit for the DNA end. CDR3 length: 15 amino acids. Germline CDR1 reads MDHEN; CDR2 reads SYDVKM. The CDR3 loop is CASSSSGQPTYEQYF. CDR3 sequence (DNA): TGTGCCAGCAGTTCGTCGGGGCAGCCAACTTACGAGCAGTACTTC.

The chain carries TRBV18 and TRBJ1-1; the D gene is possibly TRBD1 (6 bases). Germline CDR1 and CDR2: KGHSH and LQKENI. This CDR3 has 16 residues. Trimming left V 6 bases short and J 3 bases short, with 20 bases between. The CDR3 DNA is TGTGCCAGCTCCCCGCTTGTCCAGGGGCGCGACACTGAAGCTTTCTTT. Its protein product is CASSPLVQGRDTEAFF.

The J gene is TRBJ2-7, the V gene TRBV12-3 or TRBV12-4, with TRBD2 matching over 11 bases. The CDR3 extends over 16 amino acids. Germline trimming cut 1 base from V and 7 bases from J; bases unmatched to any gene: 9. DNA for the CDR3: TGTGCCAGCAGTTTAGAGGGGGGACTAGCGGACAATGAGCAGTACTTC. It yields the protein CASSLEGGLADNEQYF.